The entry below describes one TCR beta chain. Only in-frame clones appear in the TCRdb table, and some are missing; sequencing was by immunoSEQ multiplex PCR. The sample carries about 25,000 clones, roughly 89% recorded once. The CDR3 length is 15 residues. Germline values: CDR1 KGHDR, CDR2 SFDVKD. The junction had 10 bases not matched to a gene; V was cut back by 6 bases and J by 4 bases. These data come from a study of blood T cell repertoires in COVID-19. Study in general: Both acute and convalescent COVID-19 samples were obtained from the United States, Italy and Spain. T cells, B-cell-depleted T cells, or PBMCs provided the cDNA or gDNA that served as material.

The sequence was obtained from a human donor in a cohort sampled during active COVID-19. This chain connects TRBV24-1 to TRBJ1-2; 7 nucleotides align to TRBD1. The sample consisted of peripheral blood. The CDR3 coding sequence is TGTGCCACCAGTACCACTAGGGACAGTCCCTATGGCTACACCTTC. As protein: CATSTTRDSPYGYTF.